This T cell receptor (beta chain) stems from a study of tumor-infiltrating lymphocytes in oesophageal squamous cell carcinoma. TCRdb reanalysed the PCR reads using MiXCR and keeps one entry per CDR3 protein. The table lists approximately 9,800 distinct CDR3 sequences, approximately 57% of them singletons, with more than 20% in the top ten. The CDR3 has 16 amino acids. Germline V gives CDR1 ENHRY, CDR2 SYGVKD. The V call is TRBV10-3, the J call TRBJ2-6, with D possibly TRBD1 on 5 matching bases. The J call may be mistaken, given a closer DNA end match to TRBJ2-7. The specimen sequenced was esophageal tumor tissue. The clonotype originates from a female donor with esophageal squamous cell carcinoma. This CDR3 reads CAISESKVGVPYEQYF. CDR3 nucleotide sequence: TGTGCCATCAGTGAGTCGAAGGTAGGGGTCCCCTACGAGCAGTACTTC.